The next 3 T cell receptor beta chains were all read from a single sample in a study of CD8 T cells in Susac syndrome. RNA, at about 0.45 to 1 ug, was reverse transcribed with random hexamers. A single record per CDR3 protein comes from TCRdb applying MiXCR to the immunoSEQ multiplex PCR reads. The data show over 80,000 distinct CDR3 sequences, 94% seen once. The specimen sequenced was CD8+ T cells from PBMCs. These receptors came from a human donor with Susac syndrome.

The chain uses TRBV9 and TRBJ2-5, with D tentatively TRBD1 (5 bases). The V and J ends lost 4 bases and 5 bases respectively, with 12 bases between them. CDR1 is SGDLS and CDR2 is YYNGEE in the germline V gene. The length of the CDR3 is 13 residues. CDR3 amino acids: CASSYPGSETQYF. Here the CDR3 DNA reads TGTGCCAGCAGCTATCCAGGGTCGGAGACCCAGTACTTC.

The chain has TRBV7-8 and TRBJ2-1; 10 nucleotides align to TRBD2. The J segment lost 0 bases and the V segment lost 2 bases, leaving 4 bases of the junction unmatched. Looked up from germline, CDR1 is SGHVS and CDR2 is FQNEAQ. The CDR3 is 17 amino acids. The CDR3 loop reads CASSLWASGGSYNEQFF. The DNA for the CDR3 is TGTGCCAGCAGCTTATGGGCTAGCGGGGGCTCCTACAATGAGCAGTTCTTC.

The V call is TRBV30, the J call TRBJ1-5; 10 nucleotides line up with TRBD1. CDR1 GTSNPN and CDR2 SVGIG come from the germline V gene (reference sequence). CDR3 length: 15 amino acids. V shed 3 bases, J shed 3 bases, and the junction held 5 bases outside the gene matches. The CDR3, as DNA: TGTGCCTGGAGAGGGGGACAGGGGCCCAATCAGCCCCAGCATTTT. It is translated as CAWRGGQGPNQPQHF.